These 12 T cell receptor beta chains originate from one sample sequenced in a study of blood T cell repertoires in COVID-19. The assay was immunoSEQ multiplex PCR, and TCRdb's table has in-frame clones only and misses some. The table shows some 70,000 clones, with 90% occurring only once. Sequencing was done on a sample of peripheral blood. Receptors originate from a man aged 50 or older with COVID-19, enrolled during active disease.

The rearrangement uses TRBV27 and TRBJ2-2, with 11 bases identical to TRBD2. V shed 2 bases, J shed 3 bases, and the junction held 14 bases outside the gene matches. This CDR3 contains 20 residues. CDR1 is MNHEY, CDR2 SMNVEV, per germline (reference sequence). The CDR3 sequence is CASSLGLAGGYVPDTGELFF. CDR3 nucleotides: TGTGCCAGCAGTTTAGGGCTAGCGGGAGGTTATGTCCCTGACACCGGGGAGCTGTTTTTT.

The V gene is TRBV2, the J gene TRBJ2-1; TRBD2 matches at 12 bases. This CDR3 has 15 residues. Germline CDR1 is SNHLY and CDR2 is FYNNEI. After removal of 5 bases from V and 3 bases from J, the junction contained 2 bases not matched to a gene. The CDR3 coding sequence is TGTGCCAGCAGTCTACTAGCGGGGGGCTACAATGAGCAGTTCTTC. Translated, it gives CASSLLAGGYNEQFF.

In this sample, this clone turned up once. The CDR3, as DNA: TGTGCCTGGAGTGTACCTGGGGAGAACTATGGCTACACCTTC. Translated, it gives CAWSVPGENYGYTF. The rearrangement links TRBV30 to TRBJ1-2, with D uncertain. The V gene's germline CDR1 is GTSNPN and CDR2 SVGIG (reference sequence). This CDR3 contains 14 residues. V shed 0 bases and J shed 2 bases, with 10 bases lying between them.

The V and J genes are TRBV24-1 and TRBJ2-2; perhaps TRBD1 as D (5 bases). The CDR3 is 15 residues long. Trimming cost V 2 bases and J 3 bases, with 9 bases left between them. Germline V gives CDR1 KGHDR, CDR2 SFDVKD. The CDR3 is CATSDSGPYTGELFF. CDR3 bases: TGTGCCACCAGTGATTCAGGGCCCTACACCGGGGAGCTGTTTTTT.

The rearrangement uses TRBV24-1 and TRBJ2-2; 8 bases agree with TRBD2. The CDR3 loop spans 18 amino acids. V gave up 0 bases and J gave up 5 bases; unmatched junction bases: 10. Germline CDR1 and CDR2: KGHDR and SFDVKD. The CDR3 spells CATSDLQGTSLYTGELFF. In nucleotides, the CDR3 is TGTGCCACCAGTGATTTGCAGGGGACTAGTTTATATACCGGGGAGCTGTTTTTT.

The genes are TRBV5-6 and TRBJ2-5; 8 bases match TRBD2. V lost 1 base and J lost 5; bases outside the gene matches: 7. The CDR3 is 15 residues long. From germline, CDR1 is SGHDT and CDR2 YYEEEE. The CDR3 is CASSLRGTGGETQYF. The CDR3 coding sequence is TGTGCCAGCAGCTTGCGGGGGACGGGAGGGGAGACCCAGTACTTC.

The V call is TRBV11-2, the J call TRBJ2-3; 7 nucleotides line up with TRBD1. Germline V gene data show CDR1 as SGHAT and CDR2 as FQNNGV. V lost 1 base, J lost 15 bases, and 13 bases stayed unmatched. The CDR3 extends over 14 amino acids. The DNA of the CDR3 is TGTGCCAGCAGCTTAGTAAGGGGGCCACCCGTACAATATTTT. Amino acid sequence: CASSLVRGPPVQYF.

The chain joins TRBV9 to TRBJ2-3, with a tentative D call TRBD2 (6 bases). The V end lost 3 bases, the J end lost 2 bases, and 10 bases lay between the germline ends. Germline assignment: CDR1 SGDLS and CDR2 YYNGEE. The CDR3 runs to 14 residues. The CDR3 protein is CASSDGSFTDTQYF. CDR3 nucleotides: TGTGCCAGCAGCGACGGGAGCTTCACAGATACGCAGTATTTT.

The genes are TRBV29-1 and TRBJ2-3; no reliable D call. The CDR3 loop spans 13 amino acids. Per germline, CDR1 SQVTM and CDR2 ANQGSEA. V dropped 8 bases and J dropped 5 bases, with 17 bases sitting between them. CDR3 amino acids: CSTMEPLGDTQYF. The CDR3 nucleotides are TGCAGCACTATGGAGCCCCTGGGAGATACGCAGTATTTT.

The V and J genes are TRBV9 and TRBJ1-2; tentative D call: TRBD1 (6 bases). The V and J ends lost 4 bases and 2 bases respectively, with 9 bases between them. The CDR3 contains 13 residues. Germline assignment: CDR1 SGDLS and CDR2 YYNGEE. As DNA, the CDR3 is TGTGCCAGCAGCCAAGGACAGAACTATGGCTACACCTTC. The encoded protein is CASSQGQNYGYTF.

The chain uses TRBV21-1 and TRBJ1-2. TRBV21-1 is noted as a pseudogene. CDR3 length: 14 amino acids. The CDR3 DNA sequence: TGTGCCAGCAGCAAAGGAGGTCCCCCTATTGGCTACACCTTC. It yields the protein CASSKGGPPIGYTF.

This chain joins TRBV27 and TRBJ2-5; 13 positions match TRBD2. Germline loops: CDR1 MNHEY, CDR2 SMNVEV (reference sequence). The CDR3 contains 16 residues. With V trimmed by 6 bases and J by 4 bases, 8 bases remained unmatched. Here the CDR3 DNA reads TGTGCCAGCAGCTCACTAGCGGGAGGGGAGGGAGAGACCCAGTACTTC. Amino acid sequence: CASSSLAGGEGETQYF.